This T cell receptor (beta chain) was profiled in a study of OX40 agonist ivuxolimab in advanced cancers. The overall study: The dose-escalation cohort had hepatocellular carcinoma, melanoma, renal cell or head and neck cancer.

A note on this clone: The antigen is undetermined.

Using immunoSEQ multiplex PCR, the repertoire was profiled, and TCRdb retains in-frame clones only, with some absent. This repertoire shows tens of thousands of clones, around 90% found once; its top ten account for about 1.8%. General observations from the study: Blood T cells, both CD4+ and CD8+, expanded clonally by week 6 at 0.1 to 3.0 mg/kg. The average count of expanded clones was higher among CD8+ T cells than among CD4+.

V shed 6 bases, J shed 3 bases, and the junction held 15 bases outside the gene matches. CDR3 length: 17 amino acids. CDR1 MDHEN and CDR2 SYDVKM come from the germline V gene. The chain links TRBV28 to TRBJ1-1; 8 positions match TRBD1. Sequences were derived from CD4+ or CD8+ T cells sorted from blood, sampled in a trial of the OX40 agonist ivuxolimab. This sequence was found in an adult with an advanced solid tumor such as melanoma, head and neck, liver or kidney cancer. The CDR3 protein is CASSPIGLQGEDTEAFF. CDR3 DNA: TGTGCCAGCAGCCCAATCGGACTACAGGGGGAAGACACTGAAGCTTTCTTT.